The 2 T cell receptor beta chains presented below share a single source sample, sequenced in a study of low-dose radiotherapy and immunotherapy resistance in tumors. Alpha and beta chains were covered, as first-strand cDNA relied on TRAV- and TRBV-specific primers. A constant-region primer paired with the V-primer adapter amplified TCRs over about 19 PCR cycles. TCRdb reprocessed the reads with MiXCR, giving one entry per CDR3 protein. The table shows more than 45,000 distinct CDR3 sequences, with 20% to 25% occurring only once. The time point: before trial treatment. Sequencing used PBMCs, obtained before treatment. All receptors come from a male donor with prostate cancer.

Notes on this clonotype: This is likely an artifact of a read error, given a far larger clone one base away. The CDR3 loop is CASILGLPQETQYF. CDR3 nucleotides: TGTGCCAGCATCTTAGGGTTACCCCAGGAGACCCAGTACTTC. This chain links TRBV13 with TRBJ2-7, with D unresolved. The better agreement between TRBJ2-5 and the DNA end casts doubt on the J call. CDR3 length: 14 amino acids. CDR1 is PRHDT, CDR2 FYEKMQ, per germline (reference sequence).

This clonotype is labeled medium-sized (0.01 to 0.1%). This chain links TRBV29-1 with TRBJ2-7, with 10 bases matching TRBD2. CDR1 and CDR2 (germline): SQVTM, ANQGSEA. The CDR3 has 12 residues. V shed 3 bases and J 5 bases; nucleotides not matched to a gene: 1. The DNA for the CDR3 is TGCAGCGTTGACGGGACTAGCGACGAGCAGTACTTC. Its translation: CSVDGTSDEQYF.